The 23 T cell receptor beta chains given below trace back to one sample, sequenced in a study of T cell responses to AZD1222 COVID-19 vaccine. The table came from immunoSEQ multiplex PCR; TCRdb's copy has only in-frame clones and leaves some out. The data hold roughly 110,000 clones, with 89% observed a single time. Sequences were derived from peripheral blood, sampled on day 0 of AZD1222 vaccination. Source of these receptors: an adult in good health.

The chain couples TRBV7-2 to TRBJ1-6; D perhaps matches TRBD1 (5 bases). This CDR3 has 17 residues. Between the trimmed V and J ends, which lost 2 bases and 2 bases, there was a span of 13 bases. Germline V gene lookup returns CDR1 SGHTA and CDR2 FQGNSA. CDR3 region: CASSLRRELTYNSPLHF. CDR3 sequence (DNA): TGTGCCAGCAGCTTACGCAGGGAACTTACCTATAATTCACCCCTCCACTTT.

The rearrangement links TRBV6-5 to TRBJ1-2; TRBD1 might be the D (5 bases). The CDR3 has 13 amino acids. The germline V gene encodes CDR1 MNHEY and CDR2 SVGAGI. V was pared by 6 bases and J by 4 bases, with 12 bases between. CDR3 sequence reads: CASSAGGGYGYTF. CDR3 sequence (DNA): TGTGCCAGCAGCGCTGGTGGGGGCTATGGCTACACCTTC.

The chain has TRBV6-5 and TRBJ1-2; TRBD1 matches 8 bases. Germline loops: CDR1 MNHEY, CDR2 SVGAGI. The CDR3 covers 13 residues. The trim removed 4 bases at V and 8 bases at J, leaving 6 bases unmatched. In DNA, the CDR3 is TGTGCCAGCAGTTCGACAGGGGCCGGGGGCTACACCTTC. It specifies CASSSTGAGGYTF.

The chain couples TRBV28 to TRBJ1-2; D is ambiguous. V dropped 3 bases and J dropped 4 bases, with 9 bases sitting between them. Germline assignment: CDR1 MDHEN and CDR2 SYDVKM. The CDR3 has 13 residues. CDR3 sequence: CASSFRGVYGYTF. The CDR3 nucleotides are TGTGCCAGCAGTTTCCGGGGTGTCTATGGCTACACCTTC.

This chain uses TRBV5-1 with TRBJ2-7, with TRBD2 identical over 7 bases. After removal of 0 bases from V and 7 bases from J, the junction contained 4 bases not matched to a gene. Per germline, CDR1 SGHRS and CDR2 YFSETQ. The CDR3 loop spans 13 amino acids. The CDR3 coding sequence is TGCGCCAGCAGCTTGGGCGGGAGCCGTGAGCAGTACTTC. Amino acid sequence: CASSLGGSREQYF.

This rearrangement joins TRBV11-3 to TRBJ2-5; no definite D call. CDR1 is SGHNT and CDR2 is YENEEA in the germline V gene. The CDR3 has 14 residues. Trimming took 5 bases from V and 2 from J, leaving 12 bases between them. The CDR3 DNA reads as TGTGCCAGCAGCATCAGTGTGTCGCAAGAGACCCAGTACTTC. Translating it yields CASSISVSQETQYF.

A single count supports this clone. The chain carries TRBV6-6 and TRBJ2-3; 7 nucleotides line up with TRBD1. The CDR3 has 16 residues. Losses at the gene ends were 6 bases for V and 5 bases for J; bases not matched to a gene: 14. Germline V CDR1 and CDR2: MNHNY, SVGAGI (reference sequence). This chain's CDR3 is CASRYDRVGARDTQYF. CDR3 nucleotide sequence: TGTGCCAGCAGATATGACAGGGTAGGGGCCCGAGATACGCAGTATTTT.

The chain links TRBV12-3 or TRBV12-4 to TRBJ2-7, with D possibly being TRBD2 (5 bases). The CDR3 totals 12 residues. Trimming took 3 bases from V and 6 from J, leaving 9 bases between them. Written as DNA, the CDR3 is TGTGCCAGCAGTTTTCGAGGGATCGAGCAGTACTTC. This translates into CASSFRGIEQYF.

The chain joins TRBV18 to TRBJ2-3; TRBD2 matches at 9 bases. Trimming removed 3 bases from V and 0 bases from J; junction bases left unmatched: 7. Germline V gene data show CDR1 as KGHSH and CDR2 as LQKENI. CDR3 length: 17 residues. CDR3 coding DNA: TGTGCCAGCTCACCGCTCCCGACTAGCGGTAGCACAGATACGCAGTATTTT. Its translation is CASSPLPTSGSTDTQYF. Full variable domain (missing parts from reference TRBV18 and TRBJ2-3): NAGVMQNPRHLVRRRGQEARLRCSPMKGHSHVYWYRQLPEEGLKFMVYLQKENIIDESGMPKERFSAEFPKEGPSILRIQQVVRGDSAAYFCASSPLPTSGSTDTQYFGPGTRLTVL.

The chain links TRBV27 to TRBJ1-5; the D is unclear. The CDR3 covers 13 residues. In germline, CDR1 is MNHEY, CDR2 SMNVEV (reference sequence). V lost 11 bases to trimming and J lost 2 bases, with 13 bases between them. The CDR3 region is CASRPGGNQPQHF. The CDR3 nucleotides read TGTGCCTCACGGCCCGGCGGCAATCAGCCCCAGCATTTT.

The rearrangement joins TRBV6-5 to TRBJ2-5; D gene unclear. The germline V gene encodes CDR1 MNHEY and CDR2 SVGAGI. V lost 2 bases and J lost 5, with 9 bases in between. The CDR3 covers 13 residues. The CDR3: CASSYTFWETQYF. DNA of the CDR3: TGTGCCAGCAGTTACACCTTTTGGGAGACCCAGTACTTC.

The chain recombines TRBV5-1 with TRBJ2-5; perhaps TRBD2 as D (6 bases). The CDR3 consists of 14 residues. V lost 0 bases and J lost 5, with 11 bases in between. Per germline, CDR1 SGHRS and CDR2 YFSETQ. CDR3 coding DNA: TGCGCCAGCAGCTTGGCCGGGGGTGGGGAGACCCAGTACTTC. Amino acids: CASSLAGGGETQYF.

V and J are TRBV29-1 and TRBJ2-4; 9 bases agree with TRBD1. The CDR3 runs 14 residues. Trimming removed 4 bases from V and 0 bases from J; junction bases left unmatched: 1. Germline V lookup: CDR1 SQVTM, CDR2 ANQGSEA. In nucleotides, the CDR3 is TGCAGCGTTGCGGACAGGGGAGCCAAAAACATTCAGTACTTC. Its translation: CSVADRGAKNIQYF.

This chain joins TRBV28 and TRBJ1-2; D call uncertain. There are 13 residues in the CDR3. Trimming took 3 bases from V and 4 from J, leaving 9 bases between them. Per the germline V gene, CDR1 is MDHEN and CDR2 is SYDVKM. The CDR3 sequence is CASSFSRAYGYTF. Written as DNA, the CDR3 is TGTGCCAGCAGTTTTTCCCGGGCCTATGGCTACACCTTC.

The gene calls are TRBV19 and TRBJ1-1, with a weak D call TRBD1 (6 bases). In germline, CDR1 is LNHDA, CDR2 SQIVND (reference sequence). The CDR3 has 14 residues. Trimming removed 4 bases from V and 5 bases from J, with 14 bases in between. The CDR3 is CASSTWTVQTEAFF. In nucleotides, the CDR3 is TGTGCCAGTAGTACCTGGACAGTCCAAACTGAAGCTTTCTTT.

The chain is built from TRBV12-3 or TRBV12-4 and TRBJ2-5; D call uncertain. CDR3 length equals 13 residues. Trimming stripped 2 bases from V and 2 bases from J, with 6 bases between. CDR3 loop: CASSLSSQETQYF. The CDR3 nucleotides read TGTGCCAGCAGTTTATCAAGTCAAGAGACCCAGTACTTC.

The V call is TRBV9, the J call TRBJ2-1, with 9 positions matching TRBD2. Germline V gene sequence: CDR1 SGDLS, CDR2 YYNGEE. This CDR3 has 17 residues. The trim removed 0 bases at V and 3 bases at J, leaving 7 bases unmatched. CDR3 region: CASSVGAGGPSYNEQFF. CDR3 sequence (DNA): TGTGCCAGCAGCGTAGGTGCGGGAGGGCCCAGCTACAATGAGCAGTTCTTC.

The rearrangement uses TRBV4-1 and TRBJ2-2, with D possibly being TRBD1 (5 bases). The V end lost 2 bases, the J end lost 8 bases, and 12 bases lay between the germline ends. The CDR3 is 14 amino acids. Germline CDR1 is MGHRA and CDR2 is YSYEKL. CDR3 DNA: TGCGCCAGCAGCCAAATTCAGGGATCGGGGGAGCTGTTTTTT. Translation gives CASSQIQGSGELFF.

The table lists this clone with a count of one. The V and J genes are TRBV25-1 and TRBJ2-7; the D gene is possibly TRBD1 (5 bases). The CDR3 length is 12 residues. Germline V gives CDR1 MGHDK, CDR2 SYGVNS. Trimming pared 2 bases from V and 7 bases from J, leaving 9 bases between. This CDR3 is CASSEEGDEQYF. The CDR3 bases are TGTGCCAGCAGTGAAGAAGGGGATGAGCAGTACTTC.

The chain links TRBV5-1 to TRBJ1-6; TRBD1 aligns across 7 bases. CDR1 is SGHRS and CDR2 is YFSETQ in the germline V gene. The CDR3 sequence is 14 residues long. With 2 bases clipped from V and 8 bases from J, the junction kept 4 bases outside the gene matches. The CDR3: CASSLATGDSPLHF. CDR3 in DNA: TGCGCCAGCAGCTTAGCTACAGGGGATTCACCCCTCCACTTT.

The chain employs TRBV4-1 and TRBJ2-1, with TRBD2 matching over 8 bases. The CDR3 is made up of 18 amino acids. Trimming removed 1 base from V and 4 bases from J; junction bases left unmatched: 12. Germline assignment: CDR1 MGHRA and CDR2 YSYEKL. The chain's CDR3 is CASSQAPHGTSSYNEQFF. In nucleotides, the CDR3 is TGCGCCAGCAGCCAAGCCCCGCACGGGACTAGTAGTTACAATGAGCAGTTCTTC.

The DNA for the CDR3 is TGTGCCAGCAGCTCCCGACTAGCGGGATCGGTCGGGGAGCTGTTTTTT. Amino acid sequence: CASSSRLAGSVGELFF. V and J are TRBV11-1 and TRBJ2-2, with TRBD2 matching 11 bases. V shed 4 bases and J 7 bases; nucleotides not matched to a gene: 8. This CDR3 has 16 amino acids. Germline V lookup: CDR1 SGHAT, CDR2 FQDESV (reference sequence).

This sequence joins TRBV6-1 and TRBJ2-1, with 11 positions matching TRBD2. Germline loops: CDR1 MNHNS, CDR2 SASEGT. V trimming: 0 bases; J trimming: 0 bases; junction bases outside the gene matches: 4. This CDR3 comprises 18 residues. The CDR3 protein is CASSEALTSGSSYNEQFF. The CDR3, as DNA: TGTGCCAGCAGTGAAGCTTTAACTAGCGGGAGCTCCTACAATGAGCAGTTCTTC.